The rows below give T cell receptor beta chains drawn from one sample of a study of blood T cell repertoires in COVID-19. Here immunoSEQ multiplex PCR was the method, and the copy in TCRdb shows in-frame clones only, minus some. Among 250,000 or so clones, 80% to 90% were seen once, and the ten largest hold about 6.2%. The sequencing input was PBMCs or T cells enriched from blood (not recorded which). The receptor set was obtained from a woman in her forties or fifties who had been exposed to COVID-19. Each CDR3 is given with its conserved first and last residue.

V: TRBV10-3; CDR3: CAISGTGGIGYTF
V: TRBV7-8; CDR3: CASSLANREGAFF
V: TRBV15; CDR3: CATSRGGQTKNIQYF
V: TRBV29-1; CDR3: CSVYGRGNEKLFF
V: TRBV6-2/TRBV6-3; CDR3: CASSSGQGRVADTQYF
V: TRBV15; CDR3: CATSRDRDRGGEAFF
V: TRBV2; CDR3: CASSAGLSTDTQYF
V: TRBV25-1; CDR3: CASSVGQVWATQYF
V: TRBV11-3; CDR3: CASSGSGTDNTEAFF
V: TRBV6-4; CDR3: CASSRELNTEAFF
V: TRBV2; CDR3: CASRARGGQETQYF
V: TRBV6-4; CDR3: CASSPKGTGGYTGELFF
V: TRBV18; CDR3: CASSPGRGGVNTQYF
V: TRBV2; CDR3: CASSESGGVLRGYTF
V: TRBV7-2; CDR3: CASRLTTGNTEAFF
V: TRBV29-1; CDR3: CSVGTSGAKGTQYF
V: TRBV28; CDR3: CASSSESNLNGYTF
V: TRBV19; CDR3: CASSTLRGGAGNEQFF
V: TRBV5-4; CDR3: CASSLGTRTLTQYF
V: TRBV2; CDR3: CASRLLAGAGETQYF
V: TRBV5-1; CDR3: CASSLVTYPSTDTQYF
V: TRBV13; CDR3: CASSLNWGETDSPLHF